These 3 T cell receptor beta chains came from one sample sequenced in a study of OX40 agonist ivuxolimab in advanced cancers. Profiling relied on immunoSEQ multiplex PCR, and the TCRdb table lists in-frame clones only, not all of them. This sample carries 65,000 to 95,000 clones, less than 95% of them seen once, and the ten largest clones take around 10%. The input for sequencing was CD4+ or CD8+ T cells sorted from blood, taken in a trial of the OX40 agonist ivuxolimab. The source of these receptors is an adult with an advanced solid tumor such as melanoma, head and neck, liver or kidney cancer.

This chain's CDR3 is CASSWIDQPQHF. The CDR3 nucleotides are TGTGCCAGCAGTTGGATCGATCAGCCCCAGCATTTT. The chain joins TRBV7-9 to TRBJ1-5; the D is unclear. The V end lost 6 bases, the J end lost 5 bases, and 8 bases lay between the germline ends. This CDR3 region has 12 residues. Germline V gene sequence: CDR1 SEHNR, CDR2 FQNEAQ (reference sequence).

Of note for this clone: No DNA is shown, since the ends of the CDR3 on it are uncertain; the CDR3 is the one TCRdb lists. This chain links TRBV27 with TRBJ2-7; the D segment call TRBD2 is taken from the table without a DNA check. CDR1 and CDR2 from the germline V gene are MNHEY and SMNVEV (reference sequence). With termini counted, the CDR3 has 13 amino acids. The CDR3 region is CASSFGEGYEQYF.

The gene calls are TRBV9 and TRBJ2-7; 10 bases are a match to TRBD1. The CDR3 totals 14 residues. V lost 3 bases, J lost 5 bases, and 5 bases stayed unmatched. Germline V CDR1 and CDR2: SGDLS, YYNGEE. DNA of the CDR3: TGTGCCAGCAGCGAGGGACAGGGGAACAACGAGCAGTACTTC. Translation: CASSEGQGNNEQYF.